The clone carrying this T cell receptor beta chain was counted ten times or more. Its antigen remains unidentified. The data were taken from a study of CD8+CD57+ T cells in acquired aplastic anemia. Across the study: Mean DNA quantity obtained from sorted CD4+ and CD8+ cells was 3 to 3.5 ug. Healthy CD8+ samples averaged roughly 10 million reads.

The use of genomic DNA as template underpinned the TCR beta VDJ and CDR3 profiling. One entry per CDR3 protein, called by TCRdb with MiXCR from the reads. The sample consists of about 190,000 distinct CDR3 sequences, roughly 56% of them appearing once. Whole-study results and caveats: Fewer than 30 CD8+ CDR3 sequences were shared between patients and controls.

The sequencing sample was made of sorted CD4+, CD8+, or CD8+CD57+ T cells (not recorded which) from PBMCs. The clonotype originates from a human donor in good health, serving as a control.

The CDR3 DNA is TGCAGCGTTGAAGATCGAGACCACTACACCTTC. Its protein product is CSVEDRDHYTF. The chain joins TRBV29-1 to TRBJ1-2; no reliable D call. This CDR3 spans 11 amino acids. Germline V gene lookup returns CDR1 SQVTM and CDR2 ANQGSEA. With 0 bases removed from V and 10 bases from J, the gap between germline ends came to 9 bases.